This T cell receptor (beta chain) is drawn from a study of blood T cells in healthy people across ages. Study outcomes and limitations: Possibly confounding the expanded clonotype changes was the fact that donor CMV status was unknown. Estimated diversity, derived from one million T cells, was regarded as an underestimate.

Individuals who donated were healthy Caucasians from Russia aged roughly 6 to 100. The authors extracted at least 5.5 micrograms of total RNA per sample. Trimming removed 3 bases from V and 6 bases from J, with 6 bases in between. This CDR3 spans 11 amino acids. Germline-derived CDR1 and CDR2 are SQVTM and ANQGSEA. As for this clonotype: Antigen: not known.

Combining a sample-barcoded 5' primer with a J-beta primer mix, a second PCR ran for 7 to 11 cycles. TCRdb recomputed calls from the 5' RACE reads with MiXCR, one row per CDR3 protein. The sample records approximately 730,000 distinct CDR3 sequences, roughly 45% being singletons. The J gene is TRBJ2-1, the V gene TRBV29-1; no clear D gene. This TCR came from a woman aged 60-75 years in good health. Sequenced input: blood. The CDR3, as DNA: TGCAGCGTTGACAGGATCAATGAGCAGTTCTTC. Its translation is CSVDRINEQFF.